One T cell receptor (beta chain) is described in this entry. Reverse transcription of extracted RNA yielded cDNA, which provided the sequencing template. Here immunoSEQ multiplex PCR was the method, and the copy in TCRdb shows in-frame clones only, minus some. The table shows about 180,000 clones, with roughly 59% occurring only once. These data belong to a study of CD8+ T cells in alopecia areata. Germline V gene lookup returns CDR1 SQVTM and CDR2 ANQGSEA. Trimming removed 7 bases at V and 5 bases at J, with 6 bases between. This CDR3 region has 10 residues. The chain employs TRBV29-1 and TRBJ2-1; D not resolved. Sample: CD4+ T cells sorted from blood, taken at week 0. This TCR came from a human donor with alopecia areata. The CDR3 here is CSAQNNEQFF. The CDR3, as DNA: TGCAGCGCCCAAAACAATGAGCAGTTCTTC.